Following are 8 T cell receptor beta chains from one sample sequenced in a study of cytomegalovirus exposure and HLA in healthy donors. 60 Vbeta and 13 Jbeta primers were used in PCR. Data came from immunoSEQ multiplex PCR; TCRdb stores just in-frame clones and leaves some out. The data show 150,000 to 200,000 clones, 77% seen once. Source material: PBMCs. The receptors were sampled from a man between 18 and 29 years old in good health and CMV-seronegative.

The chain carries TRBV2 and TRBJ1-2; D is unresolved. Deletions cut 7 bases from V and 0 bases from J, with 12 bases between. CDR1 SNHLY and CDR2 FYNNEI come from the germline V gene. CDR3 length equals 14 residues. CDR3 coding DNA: TGTGCCAGCACCGAGAGGCAAACTAACTATGGCTACACCTTC. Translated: CASTERQTNYGYTF.

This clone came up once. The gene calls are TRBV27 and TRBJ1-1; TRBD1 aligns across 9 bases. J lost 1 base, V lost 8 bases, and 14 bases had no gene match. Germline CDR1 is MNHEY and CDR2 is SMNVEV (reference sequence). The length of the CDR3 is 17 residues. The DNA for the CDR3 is TGTGCCAGCGGTCGTTTGGACAGGGGCTGGGGGAACACTGAAGCTTTCTTT. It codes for CASGRLDRGWGNTEAFF.

CDR3 residues: CASSTGGGGSSYNEQFF. CDR3 bases: TGTGCCAGTAGTACAGGTGGCGGGGGAAGCTCCTACAATGAGCAGTTCTTC. The genes are TRBV19 and TRBJ2-1, with TRBD2 matching over 7 bases. The CDR3 is 17 amino acids. With 4 bases clipped from V and 0 bases from J, the junction kept 9 bases outside the gene matches. Germline values: CDR1 LNHDA, CDR2 SQIVND (reference sequence).

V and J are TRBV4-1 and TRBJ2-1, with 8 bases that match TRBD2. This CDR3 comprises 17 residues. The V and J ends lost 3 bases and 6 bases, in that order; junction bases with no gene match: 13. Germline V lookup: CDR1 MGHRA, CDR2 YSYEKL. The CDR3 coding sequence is TGCGCCAGCAGCCAGACCTGGGGGGCGGGGGGCCGCAATGAGCAGTTCTTC. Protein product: CASSQTWGAGGRNEQFF.

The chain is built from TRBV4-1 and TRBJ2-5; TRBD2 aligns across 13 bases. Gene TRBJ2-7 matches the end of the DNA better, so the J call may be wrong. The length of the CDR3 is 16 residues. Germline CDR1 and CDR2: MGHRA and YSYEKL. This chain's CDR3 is CASSQVTSGRAYEQYF. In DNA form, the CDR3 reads TGCGCCAGCAGCCAAGTTACTAGCGGGAGGGCCTACGAGCAGTACTTC.

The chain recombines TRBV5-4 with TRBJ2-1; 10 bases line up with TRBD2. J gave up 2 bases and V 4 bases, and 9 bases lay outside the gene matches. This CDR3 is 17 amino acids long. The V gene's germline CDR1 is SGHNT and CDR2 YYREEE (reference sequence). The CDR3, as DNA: TGTGCCAGCAGCCCCCAGGGACTAGCGTCGGCCTACAATGAGCAGTTCTTC. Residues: CASSPQGLASAYNEQFF.

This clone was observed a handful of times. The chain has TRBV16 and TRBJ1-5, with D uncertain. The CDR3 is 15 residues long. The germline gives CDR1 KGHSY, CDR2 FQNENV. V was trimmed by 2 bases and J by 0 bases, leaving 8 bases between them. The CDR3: CASSQVRYSNQPQHF. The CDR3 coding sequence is TGTGCCAGCAGCCAAGTCAGGTATAGCAATCAGCCCCAGCATTTT. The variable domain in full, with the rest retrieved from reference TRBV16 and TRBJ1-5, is GEEVAQTPKHLVRGEGQKAKLYCAPIKGHSYVFWYQQVLKNEFKFLISFQNENVFDETGMPKERFSAKCLPNSPCSLEIQATKLEDSAVYFCASSQVRYSNQPQHFGDGTRLSIL.

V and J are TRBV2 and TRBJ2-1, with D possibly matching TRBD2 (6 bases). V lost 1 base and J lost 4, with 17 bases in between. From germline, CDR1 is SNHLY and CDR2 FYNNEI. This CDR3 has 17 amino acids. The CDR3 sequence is CASSEVGEGLPYNEQFF. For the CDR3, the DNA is TGTGCCAGCAGTGAAGTGGGCGAGGGACTTCCGTACAATGAGCAGTTCTTC.